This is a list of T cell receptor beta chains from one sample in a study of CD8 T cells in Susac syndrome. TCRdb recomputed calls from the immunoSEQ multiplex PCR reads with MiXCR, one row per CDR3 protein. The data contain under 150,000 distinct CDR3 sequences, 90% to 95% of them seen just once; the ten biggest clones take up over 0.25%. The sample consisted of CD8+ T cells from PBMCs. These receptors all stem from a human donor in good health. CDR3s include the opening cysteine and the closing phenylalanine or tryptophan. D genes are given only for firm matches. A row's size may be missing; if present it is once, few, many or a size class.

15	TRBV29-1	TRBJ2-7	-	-	CSVEVGADRGGEQYF	TGCAGCGTTGAAGTAGGCGCGGACAGAGGGGGCGAGCAGTACTTC
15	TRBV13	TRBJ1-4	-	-	CASSLGGTESEKLFF	TGTGCCAGCAGCTTAGGCGGGACGGAAAGCGAAAAACTGTTTTTT
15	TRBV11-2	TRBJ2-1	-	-	CASSLGPGPLNEQFF	TGTGCCAGCAGCTTAGGTCCGGGACCCCTCAATGAGCAGTTCTTC
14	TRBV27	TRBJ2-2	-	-	CASRLLAYGGELFF	TGTGCCAGCCGCCTTCTAGCGTATGGCGGGGAGCTGTTTTTT
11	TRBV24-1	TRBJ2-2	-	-	CATMNTGELFF	TGTGCCACTATGAACACCGGGGAGCTGTTTTTT
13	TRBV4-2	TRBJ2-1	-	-	CASSQSASDEQFF	TGTGCCAGCAGCCAATCTGCGTCGGATGAGCAGTTCTTC
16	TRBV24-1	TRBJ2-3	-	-	CATSDLAPMGTDTQYF	TGTGCCACCAGTGATTTAGCCCCGATGGGCACAGATACGCAGTATTTT
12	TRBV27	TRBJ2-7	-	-	CASRGGDYEQYF	TGTGCCAGCAGAGGTGGAGACTACGAGCAGTACTTC
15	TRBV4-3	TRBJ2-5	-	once	CASSQNSGTQETQYF	TGCGCCAGCAGCCAAAATTCCGGGACCCAAGAGACCCAGTACTTC
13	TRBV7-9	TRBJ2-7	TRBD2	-	CASRTGTNYEQYF	TGTGCCAGCAGAACCGGGACTAACTACGAGCAGTACTTC
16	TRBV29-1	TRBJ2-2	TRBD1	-	CSVGDSLSANTGELFF	TGCAGCGTGGGGGACAGTTTGTCCGCGAACACCGGGGAGCTGTTTTTT
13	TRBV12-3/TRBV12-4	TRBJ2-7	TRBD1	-	CASSEGATYEQYF	TGTGCCAGCAGTGAGGGGGCAACCTACGAGCAGTACTTC
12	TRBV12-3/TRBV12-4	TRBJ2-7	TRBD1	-	CASRGQTYEQYF	TGTGCCAGCAGGGGACAGACCTACGAGCAGTACTTC
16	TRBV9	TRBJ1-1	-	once	CASSVGHGEGNTEAFF	TGTGCCAGCAGCGTAGGACACGGCGAAGGTAACACTGAAGCTTTCTTT
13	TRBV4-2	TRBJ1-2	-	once	CASSPGEGYGYTF	TGTGCCAGCAGCCCGGGGGAGGGCTATGGCTACACCTTC
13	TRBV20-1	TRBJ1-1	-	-	CSASMEVNTEAFF	TGCAGTGCTAGTATGGAAGTGAACACTGAAGCTTTCTTT
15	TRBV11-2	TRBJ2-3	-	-	CASSLASQGTDTQYF	TGTGCCAGCAGCTTAGCTTCCCAGGGCACAGATACGCAGTATTTT
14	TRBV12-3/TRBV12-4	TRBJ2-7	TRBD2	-	CASSPLAGVYEQYF	TGTGCCAGCAGCCCTCTAGCGGGAGTGTACGAGCAGTACTTC
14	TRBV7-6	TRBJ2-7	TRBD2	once	CASSHTGGPGEQYF	TGTGCCAGCAGCCACACGGGAGGGCCGGGGGAGCAGTACTTC
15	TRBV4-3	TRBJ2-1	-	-	CASSQGTEIYNEQFF	TGCGCCAGCAGCCAAGGGACAGAGATCTACAATGAGCAGTTCTTC
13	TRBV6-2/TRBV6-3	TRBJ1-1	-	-	CASTWGANTEAFF	TGTGCCAGCACCTGGGGGGCGAACACTGAAGCTTTCTTT
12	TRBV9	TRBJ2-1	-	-	CASSVVHNEQFF	TGTGCCAGCAGCGTAGTCCACAATGAGCAGTTCTTC
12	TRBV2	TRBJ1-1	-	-	CASSEVGTEAFF	TGTGCCAGCAGTGAAGTGGGAACTGAAGCTTTCTTT
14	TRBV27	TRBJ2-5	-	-	CASSLSGTKETQYF	TGTGCCAGCAGTTTATCCGGGACCAAAGAGACCCAGTACTTC
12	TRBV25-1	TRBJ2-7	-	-	CASSAQGGEQYF	TGTGCCAGCAGTGCACAGGGAGGCGAGCAGTACTTC
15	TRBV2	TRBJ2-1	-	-	CASAGGGDPYNEQFF	TGTGCCAGCGCCGGGGGAGGTGACCCCTACAATGAGCAGTTCTTC
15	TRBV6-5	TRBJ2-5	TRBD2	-	CASSYASGRSETQYF	TGTGCCAGCAGTTACGCTAGCGGGAGATCAGAGACCCAGTACTTC
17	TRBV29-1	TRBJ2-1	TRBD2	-	CSVARPGTSGIYNEQFF	TGCAGCGTCGCTCGTCCCGGGACTAGCGGGATTTACAATGAGCAGTTCTTC